The sequence of this T cell receptor (beta chain) was determined in a study of tumor and adjacent non-tumor tissue in lung cancer. Study-level results: Compared with tumor, normal lung showed significantly lower TCR diversity.

This sample's RNA came from whole unsorted tissue. The normal lung tissue was taken more than 3 cm from the tumor edge. TCRbeta libraries were built with three rounds of nested PCR, modified from ARM-PCR. TCRdb redid the calling of the multiplex PCR reads with MiXCR, one entry per CDR3 protein. The table lists 98,000 or so distinct CDR3 sequences, roughly 78% of them singletons. This clonotype appeared a few times. Its target is not known. One end of the junction varies from germline; a read error may be responsible. Sequenced sample: distant non-tumor lung tissue. The sequence was obtained from a man aged 60 to 75 with small cell lung cancer.

CDR3 loop: CANSWAARSGMQETQYF. CDR3 sequence (DNA): TGTGCCAACAGCTGGGCCGCGCGAAGTGGGATGCAAGAGACCCAGTACTTC. The rearrangement joins TRBV5-4 to TRBJ2-5; no definite D call. There are 17 residues in the CDR3. CDR1 and CDR2 (germline): SGHNT, YYREEE (reference sequence).